One T cell receptor beta chain is described in this entry. Other DNA sequences in this specimen translate into the identical CDR3. V lost 1 base to trimming and J lost 0 bases, with 4 bases between them. Germline CDR1 and CDR2: SGHTA and FQGNSA. CDR3 length equals 13 residues. Data came from immunoSEQ multiplex PCR; TCRdb stores just in-frame clones and leaves some out. This repertoire shows approximately 170,000 clones, roughly 90% found once; its top ten account for roughly a sixth. This record belongs to a study of blood T cell repertoires in COVID-19. The clonotype was recovered from a man aged 60 to 69 with active or convalescent COVID-19. Material for sequencing was peripheral blood. V is TRBV7-2 and J is TRBJ2-7; no firm D call. This CDR3 reads CASSLGLSYEQYF. The DNA for the CDR3 is TGTGCCAGCAGCTTAGGTCTCTCCTACGAGCAGTACTTC.